This T cell receptor (beta chain) was documented in a study of siplizumab effects on memory and regulatory T cells. The germline V and J ends were trimmed by 2 bases and 8 bases, with 13 bases remaining between them. This CDR3 contains 14 residues. Germline CDR1 reads SGHTA; CDR2 reads FQGTGA. Some clones are missing from TCRdb's copy, which holds only in-frame ones; the method was immunoSEQ multiplex PCR. The table lists 100,000 or so clones, about nine tenths of them singletons. The sequencing sample was made of CD4+ T cells sorted from blood. The receptor comes from a human donor in good health. Some clones in this sample may be carry-over from other donors' samples. The gene calls are TRBV7-3 and TRBJ2-1, with no clear D. CDR3 sequence: CASSLGSELDEQFF. CDR3 coding DNA: TGTGCCAGCAGCTTAGGGTCAGAGCTCGATGAGCAGTTCTTC.